These 18 T cell receptor beta chains share one sample of origin, sequenced in a study of spatial heterogeneity in lung cancer. The study, taken as a whole, reports: Counts of expanded intratumoral alpha and beta TCRs tracked tumor mutation counts.

Documented time point: sample taken at primary tumor resection. Their antigens remain unidentified. Each CDR3 protein is one row after TCRdb ran MiXCR on the 5' RACE reads. Here the sample spans under 4,500 distinct CDR3 sequences, about 6.1% being singletons. This specimen was lung tumor tissue, taken at surgery. All receptors come from a male donor with early-stage non-small cell lung cancer.

In its sample, this clonotype is medium-sized. The CDR3 nucleotides read TGTGCCAGCAGCGAGCACAGGGTCGGCTATGGCTACACCTTC. It yields the protein CASSEHRVGYGYTF. The rearrangement joins TRBV9 to TRBJ1-2, with D perhaps TRBD1 (6 bases). This CDR3 contains 14 residues. CDR1 and CDR2 (germline): SGDLS, YYNGEE. Trimming left V 3 bases short and J 4 bases short, with 13 bases between.

This clonotype is medium-sized in the sample. V is TRBV6-6 and J is TRBJ2-2; TRBD2 aligns across 12 bases. With 6 bases clipped from V and 2 bases from J, the junction kept 7 bases outside the gene matches. Germline CDR1 is MNHNY and CDR2 is SVGAGI (reference sequence). The CDR3 runs 17 residues. The CDR3 here is CASSLTSGGFNTGELFF. CDR3 sequence (DNA): TGTGCCAGCAGCTTGACTAGCGGGGGCTTCAACACCGGGGAGCTGTTTTTT.

This clonotype is categorized as medium-sized. V is TRBV5-4 and J is TRBJ1-1; 8 bases line up with TRBD1. V shed 4 bases, J shed 10 bases, and the junction held 6 bases outside the gene matches. Germline V gene data show CDR1 as SGHNT and CDR2 as YYREEE (reference sequence). The CDR3 is made up of 12 amino acids. CDR3 nucleotide sequence: TGTGCCAGCAGCACTTGGACAGGGACAGCTTTCTTT. The encoded protein is CASSTWTGTAFF.

By share, this clonotype counts as medium-sized (0.01 to 0.1%). The CDR3 DNA follows: TGCAGTGCTAGAGATCTGCAGGGACAGTATATCGATGAGCAGTTCTTC. The encoded protein is CSARDLQGQYIDEQFF. The chain combines TRBV20-1 with TRBJ2-1, with TRBD1 identical over 7 bases. V lost 0 bases to trimming and J lost 8 bases; unmatched junction nucleotides: 13. The CDR3 sequence is 16 residues long. The germline gives CDR1 DFQATT, CDR2 SNEGSKA (reference sequence).

This clonotype is classed as medium-sized. The J gene is TRBJ2-1, the V gene TRBV6-2 or TRBV6-3, with TRBD2 matching 7 bases. With V trimmed by 6 bases and J by 8 bases, 10 bases remained unmatched. The CDR3 is 14 amino acids. The V gene's germline CDR1 is MNHEY and CDR2 SVGEGT. The CDR3 DNA is TGTGCCAGCAGGCCATCCGCTAGCGGCCATGAGCAGTTCTTC. Translating it yields CASRPSASGHEQFF.

V and J are TRBV18 and TRBJ1-1; D might be TRBD1 (6 bases). Germline V CDR1 and CDR2: KGHSH, LQKENI. The germline V and J ends were trimmed by 6 bases and 4 bases, with 18 bases remaining between them. The CDR3 runs to 15 residues. CDR3 coding DNA: TGTGCCAGCTCCCCAGACGGGGGGGCGGGCACTGAAGCTTTCTTT. This translates into CASSPDGGAGTEAFF.

In its sample, this clonotype is medium-sized (0.01 to 0.1%). The chain couples TRBV7-9 to TRBJ1-1; D not resolved. Germline V gene lookup returns CDR1 SEHNR and CDR2 FQNEAQ (reference sequence). Trimming pared 1 base from V and 1 base from J, leaving 7 bases between. CDR3 length: 14 residues. DNA for the CDR3: TGTGCCAGCAGCTTAGAACTGCCGAACACTGAAGCTTTCTTT. As protein: CASSLELPNTEAFF.

By share, this clonotype counts as medium-sized (0.01 to 0.1%). This sequence joins TRBV19 and TRBJ2-2; 7 bases align to TRBD1. In germline, CDR1 is LNHDA, CDR2 SQIVND (reference sequence). The CDR3 is 16 amino acids. V lost 4 bases, J lost 6 bases, and 11 bases stayed unmatched. The CDR3 region is CASSTRQGGISGELFF. DNA of the CDR3: TGTGCCAGTAGTACGCGACAGGGTGGTATCTCCGGGGAGCTGTTTTTT.

This clonotype is judged medium-sized (0.01 to 0.1%). This chain uses TRBV18 with TRBJ1-2, with D maybe TRBD1 (6 bases). The CDR3 spans 16 residues. Trimming pared 1 base from V and 1 base from J, leaving 13 bases between. Germline lookup yields CDR1 KGHSH and CDR2 LQKENI. The CDR3 loop reads CASSPRRTESNYGYTF. The CDR3 region has the DNA TGTGCCAGCTCACCACGTCGGACAGAGAGTAACTATGGCTACACCTTC.

This clonotype was counted between two and nine times. This chain joins TRBV10-3 and TRBJ2-2, with 9 bases fitting TRBD2. This CDR3 spans 16 amino acids. V was pared by 2 bases and J by 5 bases, with 6 bases of the junction left unmatched. Germline lookup yields CDR1 ENHRY and CDR2 SYGVKD. The CDR3 DNA sequence: TGTGCCATCAGTGAGGGAAATAGCGGGGGAACCGGGGAGCTGTTTTTT. It specifies CAISEGNSGGTGELFF.

This clonotype is categorized as medium-sized. The V call is TRBV28, the J call TRBJ2-7, with TRBD1 matching over 8 bases. CDR1 MDHEN and CDR2 SYDVKM come from the germline V gene. The CDR3 length is 15 residues. V lost 6 bases and J lost 1; bases outside the gene matches: 8. The CDR3 loop reads CASRPARDRSYEQYF. DNA of the CDR3: TGTGCCAGCAGACCCGCCCGGGACAGGTCCTACGAGCAGTACTTC.

This clonotype qualifies as medium-sized (0.01 to 0.1%). V is TRBV18 and J is TRBJ2-2, with D possibly TRBD2 on 5 matching bases. Germline-derived CDR1 and CDR2 are KGHSH and LQKENI. This CDR3 contains 14 residues. V was shortened by 2 bases and J by 6 bases, with 10 bases between the two germline ends. The CDR3 DNA is TGTGCCAGCTCACCAAAGGACGGGGCCGGGGAGCTGTTTTTT. Its protein product is CASSPKDGAGELFF.

This clonotype was seen repeatedly, ten times or more. The chain employs TRBV19 and TRBJ2-7, with D possibly TRBD2 on 6 matching bases. Trimming took 5 bases from V and 6 from J, leaving 14 bases between them. The germline V gene encodes CDR1 LNHDA and CDR2 SQIVND (reference sequence). The CDR3 loop spans 13 amino acids. The CDR3 DNA follows: TGTGCCAGTAGTGCCCCCGGGAGAGCCGAGCAGTACTTC. This translates into CASSAPGRAEQYF.

In this sample, this clonotype turned up many times. The chain joins TRBV30 to TRBJ2-5; tentatively, D is TRBD2 (6 bases). Germline V CDR1 and CDR2: GTSNPN, SVGIG (reference sequence). The CDR3 covers 15 residues. V dropped 4 bases and J dropped 1 base, with 16 bases sitting between them. CDR3 region: CAWTFETGVQETQYF. In DNA form, the CDR3 reads TGTGCCTGGACCTTCGAAACGGGGGTCCAAGAGACCCAGTACTTC.

This clonotype qualifies as medium-sized. CDR3 loop: CASSLETSGRAKYNEQFF. DNA of the CDR3: TGCGCCAGCAGCTTGGAGACTAGCGGGAGGGCTAAATACAATGAGCAGTTCTTC. This sequence joins TRBV5-1 and TRBJ2-1; TRBD2 matches 14 bases. The CDR3 loop spans 18 amino acids. V lost 0 bases and J lost 4; bases outside the gene matches: 6. Germline CDR1 SGHRS, CDR2 YFSETQ.

This clonotype was counted many times. This sequence joins TRBV4-2 and TRBJ1-1; 7 nucleotides agree with TRBD1. V trimming: 1 base; J trimming: 3 bases; junction bases outside the gene matches: 2. The germline V gene has CDR1 LGHNA and CDR2 YNFKEQ. CDR3 length: 14 amino acids. CDR3 DNA: TGTGCCAGCAGCCAAGCCAGGGGGGACACTGAAGCTTTCTTT. Encoded protein: CASSQARGDTEAFF.

At least ten counts were recorded for this clonotype. V and J are TRBV19 and TRBJ1-5; possible D gene TRBD1, 5 bases. In germline, CDR1 is LNHDA, CDR2 SQIVND (reference sequence). The CDR3 is 15 amino acids. V dropped 2 bases and J dropped 4 bases, with 12 bases sitting between them. CDR3 sequence: CASSIYSQGNQPQHF. CDR3 DNA sequence: TGTGCCAGTAGTATATACAGTCAGGGAAATCAGCCCCAGCATTTT.

This clonotype ranks as medium-sized. The J gene is TRBJ2-5, the V gene TRBV19; D possibly corresponds to TRBD1 (6 bases). Per germline, CDR1 LNHDA and CDR2 SQIVND (reference sequence). V lost 4 bases and J 1 base, leaving 10 bases between the germline ends. CDR3 length: 14 residues. The CDR3 DNA reads as TGTGCCAGTAGTACAAGGGGGACCCAAGAGACCCAGTACTTC. It translates to CASSTRGTQETQYF.